Listed below are T cell receptor beta chains from one sample, sequenced in a study of OX40 agonist ivuxolimab in advanced cancers. This table comes from immunoSEQ multiplex PCR, and its TCRdb copy is limited to in-frame clones, with some not included. This sample carries 35,000 to 45,000 clones, 70% to 90% of them seen once, and the ten largest clones take approximately 15%. The sequenced sample was CD4+ or CD8+ T cells sorted from blood, obtained in a trial of the OX40 agonist ivuxolimab. The receptors stem from an adult with an advanced solid tumor such as melanoma, head and neck, liver or kidney cancer. Each CDR3 is given with its conserved first and last residue. The D gene is left open where the match is weak. Size is omitted from some rows. Given values are once, few, many or a class for expanded clones.

D gene: NA
V gene: TRBV7-9
J gene: TRBJ2-7
clone size: once
CDR3 DNA: TGTGCCAGCAGCTTTGCGCAGGGCGCACTCTACGAGCAGTACTTC
CDR3 protein: CASSFAQGALYEQYF

D gene: NA
V gene: TRBV11-2
J gene: TRBJ2-1
clone size: NA
CDR3 DNA: TGTGCCAGCAGCTTTGGAGAGCAGTTCTTC
CDR3 protein: CASSFGEQFF

D gene: TRBD1
V gene: TRBV29-1
J gene: TRBJ2-1
clone size: NA
CDR3 DNA: TGCAGCGTTGACGGACAGGGGTCCAATGAGCAGTTCTTC
CDR3 protein: CSVDGQGSNEQFF

D gene: NA
V gene: TRBV7-9
J gene: TRBJ2-5
clone size: NA
CDR3 DNA: TGTGCCAGCAGAGAGGGGTTACAAGAGACCCAGTACTTC
CDR3 protein: CASREGLQETQYF

D gene: NA
V gene: TRBV5-6
J gene: TRBJ1-1
clone size: NA
CDR3 DNA: TGTGCCAGCAGCCTTGGAACCCACACTGAAGCTTTCTTT
CDR3 protein: CASSLGTHTEAFF

D gene: TRBD2
V gene: TRBV5-1
J gene: TRBJ2-7
clone size: NA
CDR3 DNA: TGCGCCAGCAGCTTAAGACTAGCGGGGGGGTTCTACGAGCAGTACTTC
CDR3 protein: CASSLRLAGGFYEQYF

D gene: NA
V gene: TRBV6-6
J gene: TRBJ2-3
clone size: NA
CDR3 DNA: TGTGCCAGCAGCGAAACAGTTGGCACAGATACGCAGTATTTT
CDR3 protein: CASSETVGTDTQYF

D gene: NA
V gene: TRBV19
J gene: TRBJ1-2
clone size: NA
CDR3 DNA: TGTGCCAGTACCACGGGACCCCCCTATGGCTACACCTTC
CDR3 protein: CASTTGPPYGYTF

D gene: NA
V gene: TRBV21-1
J gene: TRBJ1-2
clone size: few
CDR3 DNA: TGTGCCAGCAGCAAAGGGGCTAGACAGGGGGCGCCGCATGGCTACACCTTC
CDR3 protein: CASSKGARQGAPHGYTF

D gene: NA
V gene: TRBV7-9
J gene: TRBJ1-2
clone size: NA
CDR3 DNA: TGTGCCAGCAGGGGGGAGGCCTATGGCTACACCTTC
CDR3 protein: CASRGEAYGYTF

D gene: TRBD1
V gene: TRBV13
J gene: TRBJ1-2
clone size: NA
CDR3 DNA: TGTGCCAGCAGCTTAGATCGGACAGGCGTCCCTAACTATGGCTACACCTTC
CDR3 protein: CASSLDRTGVPNYGYTF

D gene: NA
V gene: TRBV7-6
J gene: TRBJ1-5
clone size: NA
CDR3 DNA: TGTGCCAGCAGCTTAGAGGCCGGCCAGACAGCCCAGCATTTT
CDR3 protein: CASSLEAGQTAQHF

D gene: NA
V gene: TRBV30
J gene: TRBJ1-1
clone size: NA
CDR3 DNA: TGTGCCTGGGGCCCGGGTTCCAAGAACACTGAAGCTTTCTTT
CDR3 protein: CAWGPGSKNTEAFF

D gene: TRBD1
V gene: TRBV27
J gene: TRBJ1-2
clone size: NA
CDR3 DNA: TGTGCCAGCAGTTCCAGGGGGGGCCTTCGTGGCTACACCTTC
CDR3 protein: CASSSRGGLRGYTF

D gene: TRBD2
V gene: TRBV27
J gene: TRBJ2-1
clone size: once
CDR3 DNA: TGTGCCAGCAGACCCAGCGGGAGGACCCACAATGAGCAGTTCTTC
CDR3 protein: CASRPSGRTHNEQFF

D gene: TRBD2
V gene: TRBV10-1
J gene: TRBJ2-7
clone size: NA
CDR3 DNA: TGCGCCAGCAGTGTTTCAGCGCGGGAGGGCTCCTACGAGCAGTACTTC
CDR3 protein: CASSVSAREGSYEQYF

D gene: TRBD2
V gene: TRBV7-8
J gene: TRBJ2-1
clone size: NA
CDR3 DNA: TGTGCCAGCAGCTTCGGACTAGCCTCCTACAATGAGCAGTTCTTC
CDR3 protein: CASSFGLASYNEQFF

D gene: NA
V gene: TRBV2
J gene: TRBJ1-3
clone size: NA
CDR3 DNA: TGTGCCAGCAGTGAACGGCTGGGCTCTGGAAACACCATATATTTT
CDR3 protein: CASSERLGSGNTIYF

D gene: NA
V gene: TRBV19
J gene: TRBJ1-2
clone size: NA
CDR3 DNA: TGTGCCAGTAGTATTGTTCGGGGGGCCTCTGGCTACACCTTC
CDR3 protein: CASSIVRGASGYTF

D gene: TRBD1
V gene: TRBV6-6
J gene: TRBJ1-2
clone size: NA
CDR3 DNA: TGTGCCAGCAGCTCACAAGGGGGCTGGTATGGCTACACCTTC
CDR3 protein: CASSSQGGWYGYTF

D gene: NA
V gene: TRBV9
J gene: TRBJ2-2
clone size: NA
CDR3 DNA: TGTGCCAGCAGCGTAAACACCGGGGAGCTGTTTTTT
CDR3 protein: CASSVNTGELFF

D gene: TRBD1
V gene: TRBV5-5
J gene: TRBJ2-7
clone size: few
CDR3 DNA: TGTGCCAGCAGCCCGGACAGGCACTCCTACGAGCAGTACTTC
CDR3 protein: CASSPDRHSYEQYF

D gene: NA
V gene: TRBV7-9
J gene: TRBJ2-1
clone size: few
CDR3 DNA: TGTGCCAGCAGCTTACCTAGCGAGGGGTACAATGAGCAGTTCTTC
CDR3 protein: CASSLPSEGYNEQFF

D gene: NA
V gene: TRBV6-1
J gene: TRBJ1-2
clone size: NA
CDR3 DNA: TGTGCCAGCAGTGGCGAGGGTGGAGACTATGGCTACACCTTC
CDR3 protein: CASSGEGGDYGYTF

D gene: NA
V gene: TRBV27
J gene: TRBJ2-7
clone size: NA
CDR3 DNA: TGTGCCAGCAGTTTCTTAATGCCGGGGGCCTCCTACGAGCAGTACTTC
CDR3 protein: CASSFLMPGASYEQYF

D gene: NA
V gene: TRBV27
J gene: TRBJ2-5
clone size: NA
CDR3 DNA: TGTGCCAGCAGTTATGGAGGGAGAGAGACCCAGTACTTC
CDR3 protein: CASSYGGRETQYF

D gene: NA
V gene: TRBV2
J gene: TRBJ2-5
clone size: NA
CDR3 DNA: TGTGCCAGCAGTGAAGTAGAAGAGACCCAGTACTTC
CDR3 protein: CASSEVEETQYF

D gene: TRBD1
V gene: TRBV7-8
J gene: TRBJ1-5
clone size: NA
CDR3 DNA: TGTGCCAGCAGCTTGTACAGACAGGGAGGTAATCAGCCCCAGCATTTT
CDR3 protein: CASSLYRQGGNQPQHF

D gene: NA
V gene: TRBV30
J gene: TRBJ1-2
clone size: NA
CDR3 DNA: TGTGCCTGGATGCCCGTGGAAAGCAAAGCAACTGCTAACTATGGCTACACCTTC
CDR3 protein: CAWMPVESKATANYGYTF

D gene: NA
V gene: TRBV7-6
J gene: TRBJ1-1
clone size: NA
CDR3 DNA: TGTGCCAGCAGTTCGCACCCGGGGCTGAACACTGAAGCTTTCTTT
CDR3 protein: CASSSHPGLNTEAFF

D gene: TRBD1
V gene: TRBV11-2
J gene: TRBJ2-7
clone size: NA
CDR3 DNA: TGTGCCAGCAGCTTAATAGGCCGGGACAGGGAGTACTTC
CDR3 protein: CASSLIGRDREYF

D gene: NA
V gene: TRBV9
J gene: TRBJ2-7
clone size: NA
CDR3 DNA: TGTGCCAGCAGCGACTACGAGCAGTACTTC
CDR3 protein: CASSDYEQYF

D gene: NA
V gene: TRBV19
J gene: TRBJ2-4
clone size: NA
CDR3 DNA: TGTGCCAGTAGTATTTGGGGGCGCGGGGACATTCAGTACTTC
CDR3 protein: CASSIWGRGDIQYF

D gene: NA
V gene: TRBV2
J gene: TRBJ2-1
clone size: medium-sized
CDR3 DNA: TGTGCCAGCAGTGCCCGGGTCCCTTACAATGAGCAGTTCTTC
CDR3 protein: CASSARVPYNEQFF

D gene: NA
V gene: TRBV9
J gene: TRBJ2-7
clone size: NA
CDR3 DNA: TGTGCCAGCAGCGCCTTCGACACCAGACAGGACGAGCAGTACTTC
CDR3 protein: CASSAFDTRQDEQYF

D gene: NA
V gene: TRBV4-2
J gene: TRBJ2-1
clone size: NA
CDR3 DNA: TGTGCCAGCAGCCAGCCGTCGGAAGGCAGCGGAGATTACAATGAGCAGTTCTTC
CDR3 protein: CASSQPSEGSGDYNEQFF

D gene: NA
V gene: TRBV20-1
J gene: TRBJ1-1
clone size: NA
CDR3 DNA: TGCAGTGCATCGCCTGAAGCTTTCTTT
CDR3 protein: CSASPEAFF